This entry features one TCR beta chain sequence. Sequencing was performed with immunoSEQ multiplex PCR; in TCRdb, only in-frame clones are kept and a portion is missing. The table has about 180,000 clones, 88% seen once. The V gene's germline CDR1 is SGHKS and CDR2 YYEKEE (reference sequence). CDR3 length: 16 residues. The V gene end was trimmed by 3 bases and the J gene end by 6 bases; junction bases not matched to a gene: 10. The sample belongs to a study of blood T cell repertoires in COVID-19. The rearrangement links TRBV5-5 to TRBJ2-1; TRBD2 agrees at 9 bases. The source is a woman aged 18-29 years who had recovered from COVID-19. The sequencing sample was made of PBMCs or T cells enriched from blood (not recorded which). For the CDR3, the DNA is TGTGCCAGCAGCTGGGCCTTAGCGGGAGTGGGCAATGAGCAGTTCTTC. Translating it yields CASSWALAGVGNEQFF.